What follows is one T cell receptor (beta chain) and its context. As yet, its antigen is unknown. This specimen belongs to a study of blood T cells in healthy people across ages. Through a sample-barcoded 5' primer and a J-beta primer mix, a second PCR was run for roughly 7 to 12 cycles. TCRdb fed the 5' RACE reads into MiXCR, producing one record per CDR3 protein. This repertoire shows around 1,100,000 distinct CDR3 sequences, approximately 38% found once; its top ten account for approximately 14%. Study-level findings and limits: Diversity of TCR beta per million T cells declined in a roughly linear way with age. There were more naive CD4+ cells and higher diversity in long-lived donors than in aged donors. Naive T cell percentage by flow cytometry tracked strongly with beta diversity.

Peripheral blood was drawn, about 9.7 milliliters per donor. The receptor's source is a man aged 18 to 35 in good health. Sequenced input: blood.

The CDR3 loop is CASSGSYNEQYF. CDR3 bases: TGTGCCAGCAGTGGCTCCTACAATGAGCAGTACTTC. V is TRBV27 and J is TRBJ2-1; D call uncertain. The J call may be in error: the DNA end matches TRBJ2-7 better. The CDR3 extends over 12 amino acids. Germline values: CDR1 MNHEY, CDR2 SMNVEV (reference sequence).